The 17 T cell receptor beta chains presented below share a single source sample, sequenced in a study of cytomegalovirus exposure and HLA in healthy donors. In the PCR, 60 Vbeta and 13 Jbeta primers were used. Using immunoSEQ multiplex PCR, the repertoire was profiled, and TCRdb retains in-frame clones only, with some absent. Among some 130,000 clones listed, roughly four fifths were seen once. The sample taken for sequencing was PBMCs. The receptors stem from a woman aged 50 to 60 in good health and CMV-seronegative.

The chain combines TRBV4-3 with TRBJ2-3; the match to TRBD1 covers 8 bases. V lost 3 bases, J lost 0 bases, and 8 bases stayed unmatched. CDR1 and CDR2 from the germline V gene are LGHNA and YSLEER. CDR3 length: 17 residues. CDR3 DNA: TGCGCCAGCAGCCAGGAATCAACAGGGGGGAGCACAGATACGCAGTATTTT. Translation: CASSQESTGGSTDTQYF.

The genes are TRBV7-9 and TRBJ2-3, with 8 nucleotides matching TRBD2. Germline CDR1 and CDR2: SEHNR and FQNEAQ (reference sequence). V was clipped by 3 bases and J by 0 bases; unmatched bases: 5. This CDR3 is built from 16 residues. CDR3 sequence (DNA): TGTGCCAGCAGCTTCCTAGCGGGTACTAGCACAGATACGCAGTATTTT. Protein: CASSFLAGTSTDTQYF.

This chain uses TRBV6-1 with TRBJ1-4; D might be TRBD1 (5 bases). From germline, CDR1 is MNHNS and CDR2 SASEGT. V was pared by 1 base and J by 7 bases, with 10 bases between. The CDR3 runs 14 residues. The CDR3 DNA follows: TGTGCCAGCAGTGAAGTAGGGGCTGGTGAAAAACTGTTTTTT. It specifies CASSEVGAGEKLFF.

The chain couples TRBV15 to TRBJ1-2, with 7 positions matching TRBD1. The CDR3 loop spans 13 amino acids. Trimming cost V 5 bases and J 7 bases; bases outside gene matches: 7. Germline CDR1 is LNHNV and CDR2 is YYDKDF (reference sequence). CDR3 in DNA: TGTGCCACCAGCCCCCAGGGGGGCTCTGGCTACACCTTC. It specifies CATSPQGGSGYTF.

The chain has TRBV2 and TRBJ2-2; 7 bases are shared with TRBD1. V gave up 8 bases and J gave up 2 bases; unmatched junction bases: 5. The germline V gene encodes CDR1 SNHLY and CDR2 FYNNEI. There are 14 residues in the CDR3. In DNA form, the CDR3 reads TGTGCCAGCGTTAGACAGGGTAACACCGGGGAGCTGTTTTTT. This codes for CASVRQGNTGELFF. The whole variable domain, remainder taken from reference TRBV2 and TRBJ2-2, is EPEVTQTPSHQVTQMGQEVILRCVPISNHLYFYWYRQILGQKVEFLVSFYNNEISEKSEIFDDQFSVERPDGSNFTLKIRSTKLEDSAMYFCASVRQGNTGELFFGEGSRLTVL.

V and J are TRBV4-2 and TRBJ2-1, with TRBD2 identical over 13 bases. The V and J ends lost 5 bases and 9 bases, in that order; junction bases with no gene match: 7. Germline assignment: CDR1 LGHNA and CDR2 YNFKEQ. There are 15 residues in the CDR3. In nucleotides, the CDR3 is TGTGCCAGCAGCTCCAGGACTAGCGGGAGTGCTGAGCAGTTCTTC. Residues: CASSSRTSGSAEQFF.

This clone appeared once. The V and J genes are TRBV19 and TRBJ1-1, with D possibly matching TRBD1 (5 bases). V shed 5 bases and J shed 0 bases, with 13 bases lying between them. Germline V gene data show CDR1 as LNHDA and CDR2 as SQIVND (reference sequence). CDR3 length: 15 residues. CDR3 in DNA: TGTGCCAGTAGTTATCAGGGTGGCATGAACACTGAAGCTTTCTTT. Amino acid sequence: CASSYQGGMNTEAFF.

The rearrangement links TRBV6-5 to TRBJ2-1, with D tentatively TRBD2 (6 bases). Germline assignment: CDR1 MNHEY and CDR2 SVGAGI. The V end lost 6 bases, the J end lost 6 bases, and 15 bases lay between the germline ends. The CDR3 is made up of 14 amino acids. The CDR3 DNA reads as TGTGCCAGCAGGGCTGGAGGGCCTCGCAATGAGCAGTTCTTC. Residues: CASRAGGPRNEQFF.

With regard to this clone: The germline gene is not matched at one end of the junction; a read error may be the cause. The rearrangement uses TRBV25-1 and TRBJ1-2; D possibly corresponds to TRBD1 (5 bases). The CDR3 runs 14 residues. Germline-derived CDR1 and CDR2 are MGHDK and SYGVNS. CDR3 nucleotide sequence: TGTGCCAGCAGTGAGCTGACCTTAGGGGATGGCTACCCCTTC. Translation gives CASSELTLGDGYPF.

The table lists this clone with a few counts. The V and J genes are TRBV11-2 and TRBJ2-1, with 10 positions matching TRBD2. Germline trimming cut 4 bases from V and 10 bases from J; bases unmatched to any gene: 19. The V gene's germline CDR1 is SGHAT and CDR2 FQNNGV. The CDR3 spans 18 residues. CDR3 coding DNA: TGTGCCAGCAGCTCATCCCGGGCTCGACTAGCGGGTGCGGGGGAGCAGTTCTTC. Protein product: CASSSSRARLAGAGEQFF.

The CDR3: CASSQNRDIEAFF. CDR3 in DNA: TGCGCCAGCAGCCAAAACCGGGACATTGAAGCTTTCTTT. This rearrangement joins TRBV4-3 to TRBJ1-1, with D possibly TRBD1 on 6 matching bases. Per the germline V gene, CDR1 is LGHNA and CDR2 is YSLEER. This CDR3 has 13 amino acids. V lost 2 bases, J lost 7 bases, and 11 bases lay in between.

The CDR3 DNA is TGTGCCAGCAGCTCCACAGGGGCCCCGGGTCGGACCCAGTACTTC. Translation gives CASSSTGAPGRTQYF. The J gene is TRBJ2-5, the V gene TRBV11-3, with 7 bases identical to TRBD1. V lost 4 bases to trimming and J lost 7 bases; unmatched junction nucleotides: 12. CDR1 SGHNT and CDR2 YENEEA come from the germline V gene. The CDR3 runs to 15 residues.

V gene TRBV7-2 combines with J gene TRBJ2-3, with TRBD2 identical over 9 bases. V lost 1 base to trimming and J lost 3 bases; unmatched junction nucleotides: 5. The CDR3 runs 16 residues. The germline V gene has CDR1 SGHTA and CDR2 FQGNSA. The CDR3 DNA is TGTGCCAGCAGCTTAGTGGGACTAGCCAGTACAGATACGCAGTATTTT. It codes for CASSLVGLASTDTQYF.

The V call is TRBV7-8, the J call TRBJ1-1; weak D call: TRBD1 (5 bases). In germline, CDR1 is SGHVS, CDR2 FQNEAQ. The CDR3 covers 16 residues. Trimming took 3 bases from V and 4 from J, leaving 18 bases between them. The CDR3 reads CASSFILGGKGTEAFF. The DNA of the CDR3 is TGTGCCAGCAGCTTCATACTGGGGGGGAAGGGCACTGAAGCTTTCTTT.

In its sample, this clone was seen once. The J gene is TRBJ1-2, the V gene TRBV29-1; D is perhaps TRBD1 (5 bases). The V end was cut by 2 bases, the J end by 7 bases, with 5 bases between. The germline CDR1 and CDR2 sequences are SQVTM and ANQGSEA. This CDR3 is built from 10 residues. The CDR3 reads CSVETGGYTF. The CDR3 DNA is TGCAGCGTTGAAACAGGTGGCTACACCTTC.

The J gene is TRBJ2-1, the V gene TRBV19; TRBD2 agrees at 10 bases. Germline V CDR1 and CDR2: LNHDA, SQIVND (reference sequence). V lost 3 bases and J lost 3; bases outside the gene matches: 8. This CDR3 has 17 amino acids. CDR3 residues: CASSMLSGRENYNEQFF. CDR3 coding DNA: TGTGCCAGTAGTATGTTGAGCGGGAGGGAAAACTACAATGAGCAGTTCTTC. Full variable domain (rest looked up from reference TRBV19 and TRBJ2-1): DGGITQSPKYLFRKEGQNVTLSCEQNLNHDAMYWYRQDPGQGLRLIYYSQIVNDFQKGDIAEGYSVSREKKESFPLTVTSAQKNPTAFYLCASSMLSGRENYNEQFFGPGTRLTVL.

The V call is TRBV10-1, the J call TRBJ1-1; the D is unclear. CDR3 length: 10 amino acids. From germline, CDR1 is WNHNN and CDR2 SYGVQD (reference sequence). Trimming removed 9 bases at V and 6 bases at J, with 8 bases between. CDR3 region: CARSSAEAFF. CDR3 bases: TGCGCCAGGTCAAGCGCTGAAGCTTTCTTT.